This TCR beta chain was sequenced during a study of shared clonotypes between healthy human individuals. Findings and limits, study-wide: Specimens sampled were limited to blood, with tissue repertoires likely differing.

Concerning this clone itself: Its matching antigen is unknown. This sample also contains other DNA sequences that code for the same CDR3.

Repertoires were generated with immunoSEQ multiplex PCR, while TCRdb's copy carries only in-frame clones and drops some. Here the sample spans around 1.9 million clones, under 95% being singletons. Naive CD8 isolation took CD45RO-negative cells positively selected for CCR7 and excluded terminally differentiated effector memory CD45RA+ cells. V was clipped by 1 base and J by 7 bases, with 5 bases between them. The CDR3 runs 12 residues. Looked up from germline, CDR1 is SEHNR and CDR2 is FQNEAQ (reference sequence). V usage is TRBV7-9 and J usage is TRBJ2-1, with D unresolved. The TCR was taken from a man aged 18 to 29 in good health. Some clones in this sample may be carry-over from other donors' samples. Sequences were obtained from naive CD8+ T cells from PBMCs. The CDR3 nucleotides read TGTGCCAGCAGCTTAGGGCTGAATGAGCAGTTCTTC. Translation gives CASSLGLNEQFF.